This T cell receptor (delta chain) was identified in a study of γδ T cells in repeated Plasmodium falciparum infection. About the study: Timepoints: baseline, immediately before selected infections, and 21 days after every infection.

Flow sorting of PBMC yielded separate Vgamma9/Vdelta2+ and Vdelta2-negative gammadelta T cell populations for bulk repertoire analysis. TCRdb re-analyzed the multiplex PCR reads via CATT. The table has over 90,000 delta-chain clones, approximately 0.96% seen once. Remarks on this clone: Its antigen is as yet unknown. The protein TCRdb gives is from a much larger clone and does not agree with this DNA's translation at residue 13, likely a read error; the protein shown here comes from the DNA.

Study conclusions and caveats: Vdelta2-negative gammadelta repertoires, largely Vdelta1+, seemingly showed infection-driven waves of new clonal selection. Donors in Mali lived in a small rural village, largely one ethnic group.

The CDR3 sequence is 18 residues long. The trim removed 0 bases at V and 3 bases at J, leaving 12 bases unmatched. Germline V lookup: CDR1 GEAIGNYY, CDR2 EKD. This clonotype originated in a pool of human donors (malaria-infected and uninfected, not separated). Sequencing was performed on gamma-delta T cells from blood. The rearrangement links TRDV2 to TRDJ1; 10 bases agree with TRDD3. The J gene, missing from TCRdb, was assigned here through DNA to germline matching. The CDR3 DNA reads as TGTGCCTGTGACACCGTTTCTACTGGGGGATCGTACGCCGATAAACTCATCTTT. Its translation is CACDTVSTGGSYADKLIF.